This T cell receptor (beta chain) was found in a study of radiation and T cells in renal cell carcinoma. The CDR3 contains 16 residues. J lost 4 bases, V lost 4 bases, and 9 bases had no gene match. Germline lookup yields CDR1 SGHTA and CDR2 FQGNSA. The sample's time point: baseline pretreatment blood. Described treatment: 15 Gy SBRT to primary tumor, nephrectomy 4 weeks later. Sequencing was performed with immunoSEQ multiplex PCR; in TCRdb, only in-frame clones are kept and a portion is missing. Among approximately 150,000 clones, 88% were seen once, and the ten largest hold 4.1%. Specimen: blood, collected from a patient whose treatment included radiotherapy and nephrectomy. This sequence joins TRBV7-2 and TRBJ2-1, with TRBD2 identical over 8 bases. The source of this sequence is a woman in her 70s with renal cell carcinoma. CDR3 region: CASSSLSGEKYNEQFF. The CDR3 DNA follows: TGTGCCAGCAGCTCACTTAGCGGGGAGAAATACAATGAGCAGTTCTTC.